This TCR beta chain was identified during a study of T cells after yellow fever vaccination. This clonotype turned up a few times. The CDR3 is 15 residues long. CDR1 and CDR2 (germline): MNHEY, SVGAGI. Losses at the gene ends were 10 bases for V and 5 bases for J; bases not matched to a gene: 13. Template switching by 5'RACE produced TCR cDNA, adding a universal primer site and UMIs. TCRdb re-called the 5' RACE reads through MiXCR, storing one row per CDR3 protein. This sample has roughly 400,000 distinct CDR3 sequences, with around 19% found just once. The receptor was derived from a man aged 18 to 30 who received the YFV17D yellow fever vaccine. The starting material was PBMCs, obtained before the yellow fever booster vaccination. The chain has TRBV6-5 and TRBJ2-1; 8 bases are a match to TRBD2. The CDR3 DNA follows: TGTGCCACTCGCCGCGGTGATAGCGGGGACAATGAGCAGTTCTTC. Translated: CATRRGDSGDNEQFF.